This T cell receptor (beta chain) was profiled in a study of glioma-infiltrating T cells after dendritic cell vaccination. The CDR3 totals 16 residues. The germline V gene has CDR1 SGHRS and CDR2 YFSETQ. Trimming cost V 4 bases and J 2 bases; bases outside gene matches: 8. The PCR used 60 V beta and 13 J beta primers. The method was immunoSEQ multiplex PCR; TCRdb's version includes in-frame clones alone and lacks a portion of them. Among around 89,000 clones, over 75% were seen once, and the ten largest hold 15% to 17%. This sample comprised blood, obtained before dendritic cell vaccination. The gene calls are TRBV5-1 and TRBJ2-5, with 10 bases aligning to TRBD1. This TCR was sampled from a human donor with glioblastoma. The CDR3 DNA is TGCGCCAGCAGCGTCGACAGGGGGCGAGGACAAGAGACCCAGTACTTC. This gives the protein CASSVDRGRGQETQYF.